These 24 T cell receptor beta chains originate from one sample sequenced in a study of OX40 agonist ivuxolimab in advanced cancers. The library was made by the immunoSEQ multiplex PCR assay. The table was pulled from immuneACCESS by TCRdb, which kept in-frame rearrangements only. Such tables lose some clones; where checked, under half of the loss comes from unresolved V genes, and the rest has no known cause. The sample includes 65,000 to 80,000 clones, with more than 85% observed a single time. Roughly 6.5% of the sample is held by the ten biggest clonotypes. Sample: CD4+ or CD8+ T cells sorted from blood, taken in a trial of the OX40 agonist ivuxolimab. The receptors derive from an adult with an advanced solid tumor such as melanoma, head and neck, liver or kidney cancer.

V gene TRBV4-1 combines with J gene TRBJ2-3; 8 nucleotides align to TRBD1. Germline CDR1 is MGHRA and CDR2 is YSYEKL. The CDR3 extends over 16 amino acids. V lost 1 base, J lost 3 bases, and 6 bases stayed unmatched. Here the CDR3 DNA reads TGCGCCAGCAGCCAAGGTACTCAGGGGGCAACAGATACGCAGTATTTT. Residues: CASSQGTQGATDTQYF.

The J gene is TRBJ2-7, the V gene TRBV6-5; D is undetermined. Between the trimmed V and J ends, which lost 3 bases and 0 bases, there was a span of 6 bases. In germline, CDR1 is MNHEY, CDR2 SVGAGI. This CDR3 contains 13 residues. This CDR3 is CASSYHDSYEQYF. The CDR3 DNA follows: TGTGCCAGCAGTTATCACGACTCCTACGAGCAGTACTTC.

The rearrangement links TRBV27 to TRBJ2-7; 10 bases map to TRBD1. The CDR3 spans 14 residues. The germline V gene encodes CDR1 MNHEY and CDR2 SMNVEV (reference sequence). Trimming took 4 bases from V and 2 from J; bases not matched to a gene: 2. In DNA form, the CDR3 reads TGTGCCAGCAGTTACGGACAGGGGGCCTACGAGCAGTACTTC. Its translation: CASSYGQGAYEQYF.

The V gene is TRBV29-1, the J gene TRBJ2-7; D not certain. V was clipped by 2 bases and J by 3 bases, with 5 bases between them. Germline V gene lookup returns CDR1 SQVTM and CDR2 ANQGSEA. The CDR3 runs 11 residues. CDR3 nucleotide sequence: TGCAGCGTTGAACAGGACTACGAGCAGTACTTC. Amino acid sequence: CSVEQDYEQYF.

The chain is built from TRBV4-1 and TRBJ2-1; the match to TRBD2 covers 8 bases. Per germline, CDR1 MGHRA and CDR2 YSYEKL. This CDR3 region has 18 residues. V dropped 0 bases and J dropped 0; count of bases not matched to a gene: 7. CDR3 protein: CASSQEVAGGSSYNEQFF. The CDR3, as DNA: TGCGCCAGCAGCCAAGAGGTGGCGGGAGGAAGCTCCTACAATGAGCAGTTCTTC.

The chain has TRBV23-1 and TRBJ2-2; D unresolved. TRBV23-1 is labeled an ORF, and its function is uncertain. V lost 2 bases, J lost 7 bases, and 2 bases lay in between. The CDR3 has 11 amino acids. Written as DNA, the CDR3 is TGCGCCAGCAGTCAAATCGGGGAGCTGTTTTTT. The encoded protein is CASSQIGELFF.

The chain joins TRBV6-5 to TRBJ2-7; no clear D gene. Germline V gives CDR1 MNHEY, CDR2 SVGAGI. This CDR3 is 13 amino acids long. The ends were cut back, 0 bases at V and 1 base at J, with 4 bases in the middle. The DNA of the CDR3 is TGTGCCAGCAGTTACTCAAAGTCCTACGAGCAGTACTTC. Its translation is CASSYSKSYEQYF.

The chain employs TRBV19 and TRBJ2-7; 14 bases agree with TRBD2. Germline V gives CDR1 LNHDA, CDR2 SQIVND (reference sequence). The CDR3 contains 17 residues. V shed 6 bases and J 2 bases; nucleotides not matched to a gene: 9. CDR3 amino acids: CASRSSGLAGDPYEQYF. In nucleotides, the CDR3 is TGTGCCAGTAGGAGCTCGGGACTAGCGGGAGACCCCTACGAGCAGTACTTC.

The rearrangement uses TRBV5-5 and TRBJ2-1; D remains unclear. Germline V CDR1 and CDR2: SGHKS, YYEKEE (reference sequence). CDR3 size: 16 residues. Trimming stripped 1 base from V and 1 base from J, with 12 bases between. The CDR3 DNA is TGTGCCAGCAGCTTGCTTGGCAGGAAATCCTACAATGAGCAGTTCTTC. The encoded protein is CASSLLGRKSYNEQFF.

This clone occurred once. V usage is TRBV15 and J usage is TRBJ2-7; D is ambiguous. Germline V gives CDR1 LNHNV, CDR2 YYDKDF (reference sequence). This CDR3 has 15 residues. V lost 0 bases, J lost 5 bases, and 14 bases lay in between. CDR3 in DNA: TGTGCCACCAGCAGAGATCGCGGCTTCGCGAACGAGCAGTACTTC. Amino acid sequence: CATSRDRGFANEQYF.

V is TRBV21-1 and J is TRBJ2-5; the table names TRBD2, a call not compared with the DNA. TRBV21-1 is assigned pseudogene status. The length of the CDR3 is 16 residues. CDR3 region: CASSPHGGHNQETQYF. The CDR3 DNA follows: TGTGCCAGCAGCCCTCACGGGGGGCACAATCAAGAGACCCAGTACTTC.

The V call is TRBV30, the J call TRBJ2-7; a possible D gene is TRBD2 (5 bases). The CDR3 runs 12 residues. Germline CDR1 and CDR2: GTSNPN and SVGIG (reference sequence). V was cut by 8 bases and J by 2 bases, with 13 bases left in between. The CDR3 sequence is CAAGDGTYEQYF. CDR3 DNA sequence: TGTGCCGCGGGCGATGGAACCTACGAGCAGTACTTC. The full variable domain, rest sourced from reference TRBV30 and TRBJ2-7, is SQTIHQWPATLVQPVGSPLSLECTVEGTSNPNLYWYRQAAGRGLQLLFYSVGIGQISSEVPQNLSASRPQDRQFILSSKKLLLSDSGFYLCAAGDGTYEQYFGPGTRLTVT.

CDR3 protein: CASSARDTRETQYF. In nucleotides, the CDR3 is TGTGCCAGTAGTGCCCGGGACACCCGGGAGACCCAGTACTTC. The rearrangement joins TRBV19 to TRBJ2-5; the D gene is possibly TRBD1 (6 bases). V lost 5 bases and J lost 5, with 15 bases in between. Germline V lookup: CDR1 LNHDA, CDR2 SQIVND (reference sequence). CDR3 length: 14 residues.

This chain connects TRBV27 to TRBJ2-7; 9 nucleotides align to TRBD1. Germline assignment: CDR1 MNHEY and CDR2 SMNVEV (reference sequence). The junction had 4 bases not matched to a gene; V was cut back by 2 bases and J by 5 bases. The CDR3 sequence is 14 residues long. The CDR3 reads CASSLNRGRDEQYF. The CDR3 DNA is TGTGCCAGCAGTTTAAACAGGGGGCGGGACGAGCAGTACTTC.

The chain has TRBV9 and TRBJ2-1, with D hard to call. The V and J ends lost 3 bases and 5 bases respectively, with 18 bases between them. The CDR3 sequence is 16 residues long. CDR1 SGDLS and CDR2 YYNGEE come from the germline V gene. The CDR3 spells CASSAEDPSAHNEQFF. The CDR3 DNA is TGTGCCAGCAGCGCGGAAGACCCTAGTGCACACAATGAGCAGTTCTTC.

Written as DNA, the CDR3 is TGCGCCAGCAGCCTCCAGGCGGGGGGGCTCCATGAGCAGTTCTTC. Its protein product is CASSLQAGGLHEQFF. The rearrangement uses TRBV4-3 and TRBJ2-1; 9 bases are a match to TRBD2. V trimming: 4 bases; J trimming: 8 bases; junction bases outside the gene matches: 9. The CDR3 loop spans 15 amino acids. Germline lookup yields CDR1 LGHNA and CDR2 YSLEER.

V gene TRBV30 combines with J gene TRBJ1-2; no definite D call. This CDR3 spans 15 amino acids. The V end lost 0 bases, the J end lost 5 bases, and 16 bases lay between the germline ends. The germline gives CDR1 GTSNPN, CDR2 SVGIG (reference sequence). The DNA for the CDR3 is TGTGCCTGGAGTGTGGGGAGTGCCTTTCGGTATGGCTACACCTTC. Its protein is CAWSVGSAFRYGYTF. The full variable domain, rest sourced from reference TRBV30 and TRBJ1-2, is SQTIHQWPATLVQPVGSPLSLECTVEGTSNPNLYWYRQAAGRGLQLLFYSVGIGQISSEVPQNLSASRPQDRQFILSSKKLLLSDSGFYLCAWSVGSAFRYGYTFGSGTRLTVV.

CDR3 in DNA: TGCGCCAGCAGCCAAGATCTGAATACGCAGTATTTT. It encodes CASSQDLNTQYF. V and J are TRBV4-1 and TRBJ2-3; D is uncertain. The CDR3 length is 12 residues. Germline values: CDR1 MGHRA, CDR2 YSYEKL. V lost 0 bases and J 7 bases, leaving 5 bases between the germline ends.

The chain carries TRBV27 and TRBJ2-1, with unresolved D. CDR3 size: 13 residues. V gave up 3 bases and J gave up 4 bases, with 7 bases separating them. Germline CDR1 reads MNHEY; CDR2 reads SMNVEV (reference sequence). CDR3 nucleotide sequence: TGTGCCAGCAGTTTTGAGGCTTACAATGAGCAGTTCTTC. Translated, it gives CASSFEAYNEQFF.

The chain carries TRBV7-6 and TRBJ2-3; no definite D call. CDR1 SGHVS and CDR2 FNYEAQ come from the germline V gene. The CDR3 has 16 residues. Trimming shortened V by 2 bases and J by 1 base, and 13 bases separated the two germline ends. This CDR3 is CASSLSTSDRTDTQYF. CDR3 DNA sequence: TGTGCCAGCAGCTTAAGCACGAGCGACCGCACAGATACGCAGTATTTT.

V is TRBV5-6 and J is TRBJ1-3; D is unresolved. From germline, CDR1 is SGHDT and CDR2 YYEEEE. CDR3 length: 15 residues. With 2 bases removed from V and 0 bases from J, the gap between germline ends came to 9 bases. Here the CDR3 reads CASSFFLSSGNTIYF. DNA of the CDR3: TGTGCCAGCAGCTTCTTCCTCTCCTCTGGAAACACCATATATTTT.

This clone showed up just once. V is TRBV5-4 and J is TRBJ2-5; TRBD2 agrees at 9 bases. The J segment lost 3 bases and the V segment lost 3 bases, leaving 6 bases of the junction unmatched. The CDR3 consists of 15 residues. The germline gives CDR1 SGHNT, CDR2 YYREEE (reference sequence). Written as DNA, the CDR3 is TGTGCCAGCAGCTCTAGCGGGGTCCCTGAAGAGACCCAGTACTTC. Protein sequence: CASSSSGVPEETQYF.

The chain recombines TRBV6-6 with TRBJ2-1, with 13 bases fitting TRBD2. The CDR3 extends over 16 amino acids. The junction had 6 bases not matched to a gene; V was cut back by 0 bases and J by 10 bases. Germline V gene lookup returns CDR1 MNHNY and CDR2 SVGAGI (reference sequence). The CDR3 DNA is TGTGCCAGCAGTTACTCAGGGACTAGCGGGACGCGAGAGCAGTTCTTC. This encodes CASSYSGTSGTREQFF.

The chain uses TRBV2 and TRBJ2-7; 11 nucleotides agree with TRBD2. V was pared by 10 bases and J by 3 bases, with 8 bases of the junction left unmatched. The CDR3 contains 14 residues. Germline CDR1 is SNHLY and CDR2 is FYNNEI. CDR3 region: CAIMVGLAGYEQYF. DNA of the CDR3: TGTGCCATCATGGTTGGACTAGCGGGCTACGAGCAGTACTTC.